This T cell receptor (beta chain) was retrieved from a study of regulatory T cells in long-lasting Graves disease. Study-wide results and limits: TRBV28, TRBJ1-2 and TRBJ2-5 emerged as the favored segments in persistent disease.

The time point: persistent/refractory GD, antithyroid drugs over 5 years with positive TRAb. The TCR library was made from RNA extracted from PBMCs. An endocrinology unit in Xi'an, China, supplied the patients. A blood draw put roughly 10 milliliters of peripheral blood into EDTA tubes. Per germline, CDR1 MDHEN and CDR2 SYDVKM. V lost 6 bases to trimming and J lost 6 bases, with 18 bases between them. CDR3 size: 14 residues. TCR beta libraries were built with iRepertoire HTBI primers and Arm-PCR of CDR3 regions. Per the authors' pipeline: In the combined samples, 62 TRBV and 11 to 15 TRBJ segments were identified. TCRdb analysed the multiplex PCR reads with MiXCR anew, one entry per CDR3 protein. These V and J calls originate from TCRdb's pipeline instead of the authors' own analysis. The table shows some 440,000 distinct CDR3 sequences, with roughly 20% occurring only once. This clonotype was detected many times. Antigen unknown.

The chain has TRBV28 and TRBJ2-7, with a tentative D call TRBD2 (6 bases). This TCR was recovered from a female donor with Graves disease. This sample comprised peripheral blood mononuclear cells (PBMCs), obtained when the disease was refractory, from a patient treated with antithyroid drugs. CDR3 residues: CASREGIGLREQYF. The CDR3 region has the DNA TGTGCCAGCAGAGAGGGAATTGGACTACGCGAGCAGTACTTC.